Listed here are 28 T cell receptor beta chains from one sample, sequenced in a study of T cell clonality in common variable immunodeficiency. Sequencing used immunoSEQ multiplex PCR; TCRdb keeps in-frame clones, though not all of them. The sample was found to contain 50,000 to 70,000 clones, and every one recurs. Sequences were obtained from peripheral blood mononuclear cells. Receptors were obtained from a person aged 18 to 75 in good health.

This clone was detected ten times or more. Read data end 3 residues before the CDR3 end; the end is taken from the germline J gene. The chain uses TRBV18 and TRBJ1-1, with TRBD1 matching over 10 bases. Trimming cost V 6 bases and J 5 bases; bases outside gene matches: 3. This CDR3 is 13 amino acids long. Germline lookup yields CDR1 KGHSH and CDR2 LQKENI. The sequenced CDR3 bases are TGTGCCAGCTCTTCGGACAGGGGGACTGAA. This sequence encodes CASSSDRGTE. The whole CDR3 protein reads CASSSDRGTEAFF.

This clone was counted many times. Incomplete CDR3 DNA: TGTGCCAGTAGGCTCGGGGACAGTAACACTGAA. Translated: CASRLGDSNTE. The full-length CDR3 reads as CASRLGDSNTEAFF. This chain uses TRBV19 with TRBJ1-1; 7 bases are a match to TRBD1. The read terminates 3 residues before the CDR3 end, so the remaining end is supplied by the germline J gene. V shed 6 bases, J shed 2 bases, and the junction held 6 bases outside the gene matches. Germline V CDR1 and CDR2: LNHDA, SQIVND (reference sequence). CDR3 size: 14 residues.

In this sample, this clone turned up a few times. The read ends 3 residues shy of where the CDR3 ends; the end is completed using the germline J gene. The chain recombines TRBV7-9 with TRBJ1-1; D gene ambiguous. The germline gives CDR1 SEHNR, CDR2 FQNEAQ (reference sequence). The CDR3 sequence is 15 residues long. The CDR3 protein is CASSRRAERSETAFF. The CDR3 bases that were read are TGTGCCAGTTCGAGGAGGGCCGAGAGGTCGGAGACA.

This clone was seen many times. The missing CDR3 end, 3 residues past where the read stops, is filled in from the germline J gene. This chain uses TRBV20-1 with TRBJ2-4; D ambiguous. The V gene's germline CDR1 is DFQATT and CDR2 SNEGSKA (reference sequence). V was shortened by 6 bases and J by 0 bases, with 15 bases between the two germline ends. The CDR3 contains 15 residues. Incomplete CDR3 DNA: TGCAGTGCGAACGGCGACTGGCTAGCCAAAAACATT. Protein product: CSANGDWLAKNI. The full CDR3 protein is CSANGDWLAKNIQYF.

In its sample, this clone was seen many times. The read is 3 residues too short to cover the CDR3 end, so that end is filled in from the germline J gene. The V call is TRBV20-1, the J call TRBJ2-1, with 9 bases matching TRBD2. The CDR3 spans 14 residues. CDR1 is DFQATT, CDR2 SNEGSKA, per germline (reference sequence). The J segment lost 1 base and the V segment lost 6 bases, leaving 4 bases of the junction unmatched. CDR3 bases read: TGCAGTGCACCGCGGGGGGGATCCTACAATGAG. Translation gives CSAPRGGSYNE. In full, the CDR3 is CSAPRGGSYNEQFF.

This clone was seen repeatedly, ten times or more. The CDR3: CAFRDRVSRSPLFF. The CDR3 DNA, read in part, is TGTGCCTTCCGGGACAGGGTATCGAGGTCACCA. This sequence joins TRBV30 and TRBJ1-4; 9 bases match TRBD1. From the germline J gene comes the end of the CDR3, since the read stops 3 residues before it. CDR3 size: 14 residues. Germline lookup yields CDR1 GTSNPN and CDR2 SVGIG (reference sequence).

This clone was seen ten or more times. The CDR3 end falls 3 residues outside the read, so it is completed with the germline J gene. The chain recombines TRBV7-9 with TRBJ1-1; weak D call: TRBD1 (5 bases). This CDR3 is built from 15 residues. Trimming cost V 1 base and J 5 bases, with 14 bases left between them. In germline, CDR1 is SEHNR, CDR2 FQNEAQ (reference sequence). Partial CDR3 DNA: TGTGCCAGCAGCTTAGTAGCAGTGGGGGGGACTGAA. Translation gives CASSLVAVGGTE. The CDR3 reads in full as CASSLVAVGGTEAFF.

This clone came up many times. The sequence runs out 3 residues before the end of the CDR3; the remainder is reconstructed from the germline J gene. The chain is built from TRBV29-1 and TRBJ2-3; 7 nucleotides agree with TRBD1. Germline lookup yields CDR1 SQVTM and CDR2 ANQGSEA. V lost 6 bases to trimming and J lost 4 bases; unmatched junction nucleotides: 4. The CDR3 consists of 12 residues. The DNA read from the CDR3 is TGCAGCGTGATAACAGGGGCAGATACG. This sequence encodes CSVITGADT. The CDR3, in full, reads CSVITGADTQYF.

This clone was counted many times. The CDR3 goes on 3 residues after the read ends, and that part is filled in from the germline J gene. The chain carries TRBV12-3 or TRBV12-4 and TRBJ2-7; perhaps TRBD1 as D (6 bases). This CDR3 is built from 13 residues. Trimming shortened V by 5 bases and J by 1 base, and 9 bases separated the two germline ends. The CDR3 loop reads CASSNTGSYEQYF. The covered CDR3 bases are TGTGCCAGCAGTAACACAGGGTCCTACGAG.

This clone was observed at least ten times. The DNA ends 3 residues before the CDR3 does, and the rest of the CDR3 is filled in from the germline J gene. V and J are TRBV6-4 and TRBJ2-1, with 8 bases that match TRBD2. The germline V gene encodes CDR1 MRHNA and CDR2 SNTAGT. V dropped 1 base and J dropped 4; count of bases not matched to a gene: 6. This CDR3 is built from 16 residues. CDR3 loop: CASSDFSGIGYNEQFF. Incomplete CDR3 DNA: TGTGCCAGCAGTGACTTTAGCGGGATAGGGTACAATGAG.

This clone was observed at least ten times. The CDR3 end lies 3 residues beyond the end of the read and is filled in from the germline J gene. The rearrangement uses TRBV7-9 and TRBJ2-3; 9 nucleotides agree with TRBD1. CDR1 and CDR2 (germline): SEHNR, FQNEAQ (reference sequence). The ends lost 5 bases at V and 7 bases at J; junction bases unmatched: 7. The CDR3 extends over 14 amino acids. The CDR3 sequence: CASSPDRGRNTQYF. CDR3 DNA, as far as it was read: TGTGCCAGCAGCCCGGACAGGGGAAGAAATACG. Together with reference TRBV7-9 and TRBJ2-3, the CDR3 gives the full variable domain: DTGVSQNPRHKITKRGQNVTFRCDPISEHNRLYWYRQTLGQGPEFLTYFQNEAQLEKSRLLSDRFSAERPKGSFSTLEIQRTEQGDSAMYLCASSPDRGRNTQYFGPGTRLTVL.

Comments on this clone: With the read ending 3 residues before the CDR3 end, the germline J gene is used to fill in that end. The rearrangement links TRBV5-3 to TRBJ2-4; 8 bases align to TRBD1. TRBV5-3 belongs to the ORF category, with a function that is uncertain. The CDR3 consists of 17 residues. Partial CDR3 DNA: TGTGCCAGAAGCTTTGGACAGGGTGTAGGTGTTGGAGAGACT. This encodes CARSFGQGVGVGET. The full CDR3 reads CARSFGQGVGVGETQYF.

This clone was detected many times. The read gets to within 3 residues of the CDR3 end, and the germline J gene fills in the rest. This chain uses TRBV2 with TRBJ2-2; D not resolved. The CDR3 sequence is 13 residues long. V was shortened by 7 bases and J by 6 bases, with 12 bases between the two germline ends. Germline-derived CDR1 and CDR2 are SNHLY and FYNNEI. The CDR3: CASNPPKSGELFF. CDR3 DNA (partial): TGTGCCAGCAACCCCCCTAAGTCCGGGGAG.

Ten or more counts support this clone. Incomplete CDR3 DNA: TGCGCCAGCAGCCCGGGAGTAGGAGCGGGAGAGTTGGATACG. It is translated as CASSPGVGAGELDT. The whole CDR3 reads CASSPGVGAGELDTQYF. This chain links TRBV5-1 with TRBJ2-3, with 8 positions matching TRBD2. The CDR3 end lies 3 residues beyond the end of the read and is filled in from the germline J gene. The CDR3 loop spans 17 amino acids. The V and J ends lost 4 bases and 6 bases, in that order; junction bases with no gene match: 16. The V gene's germline CDR1 is SGHRS and CDR2 YFSETQ. Supplemented by reference TRBV5-1 and TRBJ2-3, the full variable domain reads KAGVTQTPRYLIKTRGQQVTLSCSPISGHRSVSWYQQTPGQGLQFLFEYFSETQRNKGNFPGRFSGRQFSNSRSEMNVSTLELGDSALYLCASSPGVGAGELDTQYFGPGTRLTVL.

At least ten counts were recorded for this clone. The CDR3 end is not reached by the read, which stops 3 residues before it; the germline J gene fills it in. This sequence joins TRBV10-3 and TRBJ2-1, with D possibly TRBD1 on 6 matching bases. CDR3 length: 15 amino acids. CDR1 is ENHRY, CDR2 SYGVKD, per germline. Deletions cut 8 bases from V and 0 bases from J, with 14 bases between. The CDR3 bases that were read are TGTGCCATCGGCCAGGGGAAGAGCTCCTACAATGAG. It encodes CAIGQGKSSYNE. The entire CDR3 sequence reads CAIGQGKSSYNEQFF.

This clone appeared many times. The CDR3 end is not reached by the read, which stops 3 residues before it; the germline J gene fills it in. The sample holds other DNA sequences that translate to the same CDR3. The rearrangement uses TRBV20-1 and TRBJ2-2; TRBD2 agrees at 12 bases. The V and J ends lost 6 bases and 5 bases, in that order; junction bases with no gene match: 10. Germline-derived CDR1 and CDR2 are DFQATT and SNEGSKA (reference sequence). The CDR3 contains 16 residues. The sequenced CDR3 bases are TGCAGTGCGAAACTAGCGGGGGGTGGCAAAACCGGGGAG. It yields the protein CSAKLAGGGKTGE. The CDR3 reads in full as CSAKLAGGGKTGELFF.

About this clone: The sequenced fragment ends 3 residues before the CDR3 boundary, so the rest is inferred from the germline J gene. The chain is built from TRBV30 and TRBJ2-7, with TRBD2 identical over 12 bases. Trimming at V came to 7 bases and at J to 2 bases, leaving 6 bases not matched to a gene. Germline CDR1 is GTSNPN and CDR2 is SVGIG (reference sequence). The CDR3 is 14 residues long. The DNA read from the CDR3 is TGTGCCTTTAGTTGGACTAGCGGGGCCTACGAG. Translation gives CAFSWTSGAYE. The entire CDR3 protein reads CAFSWTSGAYEQYF.

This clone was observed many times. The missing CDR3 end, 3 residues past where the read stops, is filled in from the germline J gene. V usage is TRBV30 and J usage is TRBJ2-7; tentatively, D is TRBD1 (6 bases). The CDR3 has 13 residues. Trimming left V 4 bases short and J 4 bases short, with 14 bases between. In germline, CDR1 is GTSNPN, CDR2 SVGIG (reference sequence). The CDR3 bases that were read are TGTGCCTGGAATACAGGGCGCGCTTACGAG. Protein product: CAWNTGRAYE. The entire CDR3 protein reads CAWNTGRAYEQYF.

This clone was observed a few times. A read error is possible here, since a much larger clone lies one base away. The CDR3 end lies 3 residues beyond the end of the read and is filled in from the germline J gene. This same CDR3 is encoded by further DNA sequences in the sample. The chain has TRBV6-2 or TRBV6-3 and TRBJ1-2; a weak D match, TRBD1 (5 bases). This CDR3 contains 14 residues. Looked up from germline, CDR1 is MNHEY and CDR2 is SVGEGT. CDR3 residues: CASRTVDRDYGYTF. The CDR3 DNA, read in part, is TGTGCCAGCAGAACCGTCGATAGGGACTATGGG.

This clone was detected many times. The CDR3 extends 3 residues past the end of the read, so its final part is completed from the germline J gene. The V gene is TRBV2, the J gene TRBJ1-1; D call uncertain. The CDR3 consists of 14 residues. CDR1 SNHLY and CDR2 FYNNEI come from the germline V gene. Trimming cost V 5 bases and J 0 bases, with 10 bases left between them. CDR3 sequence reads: CASSLIELNTEAFF. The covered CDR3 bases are TGTGCCAGCAGTCTCATAGAGTTGAACACTGAA.

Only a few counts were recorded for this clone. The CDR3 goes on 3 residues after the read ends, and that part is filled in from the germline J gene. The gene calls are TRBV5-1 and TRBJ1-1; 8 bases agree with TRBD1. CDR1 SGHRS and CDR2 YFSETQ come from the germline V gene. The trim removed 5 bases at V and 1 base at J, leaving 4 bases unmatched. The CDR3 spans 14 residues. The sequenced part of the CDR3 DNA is TGCGCCAGCAGAGTCCAGGGGGCGAACACTGAA. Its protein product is CASRVQGANTE. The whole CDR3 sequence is CASRVQGANTEAFF.

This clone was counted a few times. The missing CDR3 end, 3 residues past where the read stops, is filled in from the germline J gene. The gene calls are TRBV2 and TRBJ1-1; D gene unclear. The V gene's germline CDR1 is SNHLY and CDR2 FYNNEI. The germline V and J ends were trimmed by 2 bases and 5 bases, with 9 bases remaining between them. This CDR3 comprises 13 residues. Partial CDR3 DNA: TGTGCCAGCAGTGAAATGACACTTACTGAA. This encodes CASSEMTLTE. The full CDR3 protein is CASSEMTLTEAFF. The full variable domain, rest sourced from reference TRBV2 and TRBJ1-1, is EPEVTQTPSHQVTQMGQEVILRCVPISNHLYFYWYRQILGQKVEFLVSFYNNEISEKSEIFDDQFSVERPDGSNFTLKIRSTKLEDSAMYFCASSEMTLTEAFFGQGTRLTVV.

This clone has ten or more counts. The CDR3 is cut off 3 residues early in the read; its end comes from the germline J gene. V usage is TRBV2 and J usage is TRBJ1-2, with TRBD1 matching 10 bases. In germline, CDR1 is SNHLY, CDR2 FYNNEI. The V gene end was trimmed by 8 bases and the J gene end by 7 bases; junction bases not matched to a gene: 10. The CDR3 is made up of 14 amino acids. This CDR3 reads CASGSRTGGGGYTF. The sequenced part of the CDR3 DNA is TGTGCCAGCGGCTCCAGGACAGGGGGTGGTGGC.

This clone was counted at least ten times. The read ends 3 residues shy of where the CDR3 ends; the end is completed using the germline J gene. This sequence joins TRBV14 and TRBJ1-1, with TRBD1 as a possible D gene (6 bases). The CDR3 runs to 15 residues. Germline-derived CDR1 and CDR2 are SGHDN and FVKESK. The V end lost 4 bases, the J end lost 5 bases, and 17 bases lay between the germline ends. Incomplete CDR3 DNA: TGTGCCAGCAGCCCCATACAGGGTTTCTCGACTGAA. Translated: CASSPIQGFSTE. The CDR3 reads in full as CASSPIQGFSTEAFF.

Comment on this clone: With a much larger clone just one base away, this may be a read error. Partial CDR3 DNA: TGTGCCTGGAGTAGGGGCTCACCA. Encoded protein: CAWSRGSP. The full CDR3 is CAWSRGSPLFF. The V gene is TRBV30, the J gene TRBJ1-4; D might be TRBD1 (5 bases). The DNA ends 3 residues before the CDR3 does, and the rest of the CDR3 is filled in from the germline J gene. The CDR3 has 11 residues. Germline values: CDR1 GTSNPN, CDR2 SVGIG (reference sequence). Together with reference TRBV30 and TRBJ1-4, the CDR3 gives the full variable domain: SQTIHQWPATLVQPVGSPLSLECTVEGTSNPNLYWYRQAAGRGLQLLFYSVGIGQISSEVPQNLSASRPQDRQFILSSKKLLLSDSGFYLCAWSRGSPLFFGSGTQLSVL.

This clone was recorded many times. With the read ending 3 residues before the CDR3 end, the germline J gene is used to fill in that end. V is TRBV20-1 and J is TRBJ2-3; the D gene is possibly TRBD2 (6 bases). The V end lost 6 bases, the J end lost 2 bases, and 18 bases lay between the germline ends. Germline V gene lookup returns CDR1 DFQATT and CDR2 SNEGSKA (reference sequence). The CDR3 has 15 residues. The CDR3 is CSAGGSGASTDTQYF. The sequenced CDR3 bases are TGCAGTGCCGGGGGTAGTGGGGCCTCCACAGATACG.

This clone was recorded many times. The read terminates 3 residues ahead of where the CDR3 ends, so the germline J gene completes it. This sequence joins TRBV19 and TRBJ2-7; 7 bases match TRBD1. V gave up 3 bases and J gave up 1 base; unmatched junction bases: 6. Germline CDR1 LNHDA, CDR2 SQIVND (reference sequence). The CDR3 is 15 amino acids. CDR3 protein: CASSIRAGGSYEQYF. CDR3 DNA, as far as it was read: TGTGCCAGTAGTATCCGGGCAGGGGGTTCCTACGAG.

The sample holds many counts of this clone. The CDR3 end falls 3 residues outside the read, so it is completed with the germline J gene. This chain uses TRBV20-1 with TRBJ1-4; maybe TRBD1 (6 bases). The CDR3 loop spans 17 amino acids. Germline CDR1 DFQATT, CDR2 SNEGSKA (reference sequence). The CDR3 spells CSAREGQGSSYNSPLFF. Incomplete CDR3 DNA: TGCAGTGCCCGCGAAGGGCAGGGGAGCTCCTATAATTCACCA.